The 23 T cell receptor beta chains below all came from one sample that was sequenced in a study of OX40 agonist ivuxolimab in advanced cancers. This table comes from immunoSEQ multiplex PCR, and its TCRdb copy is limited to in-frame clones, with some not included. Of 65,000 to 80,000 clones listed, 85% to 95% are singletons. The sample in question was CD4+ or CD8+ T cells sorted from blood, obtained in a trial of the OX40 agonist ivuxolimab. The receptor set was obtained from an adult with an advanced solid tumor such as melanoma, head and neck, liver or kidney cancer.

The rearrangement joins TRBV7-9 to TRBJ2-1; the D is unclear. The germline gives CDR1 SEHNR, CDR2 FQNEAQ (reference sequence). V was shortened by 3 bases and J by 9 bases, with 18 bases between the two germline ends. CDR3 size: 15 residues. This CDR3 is CASSFAWTPPPEQFF. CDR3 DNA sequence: TGTGCCAGCAGCTTCGCCTGGACCCCTCCGCCTGAGCAGTTCTTC.

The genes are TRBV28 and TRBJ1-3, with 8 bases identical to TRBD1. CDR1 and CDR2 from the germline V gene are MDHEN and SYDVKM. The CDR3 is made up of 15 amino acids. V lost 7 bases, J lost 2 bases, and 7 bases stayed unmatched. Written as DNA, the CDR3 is TGTGCCAGCATCCCGGGACAGGTCCCTGGAAACACCATATATTTT. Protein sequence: CASIPGQVPGNTIYF.

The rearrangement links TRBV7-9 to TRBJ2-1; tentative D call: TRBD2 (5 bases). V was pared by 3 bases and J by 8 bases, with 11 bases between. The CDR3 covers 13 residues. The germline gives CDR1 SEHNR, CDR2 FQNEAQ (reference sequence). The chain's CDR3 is CASSFGPGYEQFF. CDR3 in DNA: TGTGCCAGCAGCTTTGGGCCGGGATATGAGCAGTTCTTC.

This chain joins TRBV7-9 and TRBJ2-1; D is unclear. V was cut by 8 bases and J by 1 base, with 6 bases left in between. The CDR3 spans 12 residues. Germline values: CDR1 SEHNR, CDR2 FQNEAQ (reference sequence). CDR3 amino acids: CASATSYNEQFF. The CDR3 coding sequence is TGTGCCAGCGCAACTTCCTACAATGAGCAGTTCTTC.

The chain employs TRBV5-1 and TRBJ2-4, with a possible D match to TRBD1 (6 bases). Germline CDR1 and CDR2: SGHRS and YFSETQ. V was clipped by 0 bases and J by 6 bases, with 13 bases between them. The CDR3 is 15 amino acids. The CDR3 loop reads CASSLGRQGSNIQYF. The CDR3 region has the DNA TGCGCCAGCAGCTTGGGGCGGCAGGGGTCAAACATTCAGTACTTC.

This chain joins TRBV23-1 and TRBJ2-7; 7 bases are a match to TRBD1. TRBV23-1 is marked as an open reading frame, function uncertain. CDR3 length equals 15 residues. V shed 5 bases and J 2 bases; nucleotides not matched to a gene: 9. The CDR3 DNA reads TGCGCCAGCAGTAGGGCCATCAGGGGGACCTACGAGCAGTACTTC. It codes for CASSRAIRGTYEQYF.

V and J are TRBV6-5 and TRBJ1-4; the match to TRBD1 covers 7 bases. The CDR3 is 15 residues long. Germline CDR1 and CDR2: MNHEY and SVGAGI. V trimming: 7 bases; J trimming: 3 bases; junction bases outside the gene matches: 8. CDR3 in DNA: TGTGCCAGCATCAAGGGGGCAGGGTCTAATGAAAAACTGTTTTTT. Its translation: CASIKGAGSNEKLFF.

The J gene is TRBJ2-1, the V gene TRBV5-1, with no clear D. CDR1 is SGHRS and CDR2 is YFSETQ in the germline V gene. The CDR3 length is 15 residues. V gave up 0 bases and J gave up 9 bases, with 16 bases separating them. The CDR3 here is CASSLGPTGPSEQFF. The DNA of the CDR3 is TGCGCCAGCAGCTTGGGGCCCACTGGGCCTAGTGAGCAGTTCTTC.

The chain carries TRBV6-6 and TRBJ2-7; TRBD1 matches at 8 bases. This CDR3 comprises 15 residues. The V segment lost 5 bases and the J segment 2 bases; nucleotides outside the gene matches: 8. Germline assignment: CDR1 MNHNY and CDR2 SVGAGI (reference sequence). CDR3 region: CASSQQWTGPYEQYF. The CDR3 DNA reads TGTGCCAGCAGTCAACAGTGGACAGGGCCCTACGAGCAGTACTTC.

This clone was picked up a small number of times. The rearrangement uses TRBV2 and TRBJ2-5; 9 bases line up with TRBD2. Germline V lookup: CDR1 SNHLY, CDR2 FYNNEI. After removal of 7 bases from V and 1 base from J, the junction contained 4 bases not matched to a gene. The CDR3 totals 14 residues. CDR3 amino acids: CASNLAGVQETQYF. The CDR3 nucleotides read TGTGCCAGCAACTTAGCGGGAGTCCAAGAGACCCAGTACTTC.

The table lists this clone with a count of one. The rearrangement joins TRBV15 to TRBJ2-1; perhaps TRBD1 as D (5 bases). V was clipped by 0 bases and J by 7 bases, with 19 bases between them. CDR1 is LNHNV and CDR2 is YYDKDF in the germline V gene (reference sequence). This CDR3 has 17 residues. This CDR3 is CATSRDDRQRLGNEQFF. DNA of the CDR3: TGTGCCACCAGCAGAGATGACCGACAGAGACTTGGGAATGAGCAGTTCTTC. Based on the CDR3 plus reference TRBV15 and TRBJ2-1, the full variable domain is DAMVIQNPRYQVTQFGKPVTLSCSQTLNHNVMYWYQQKSSQAPKLLFHYYDKDFNNEADTPDNFQSRRPNTSFCFLDIRSPGLGDTAMYLCATSRDDRQRLGNEQFFGPGTRLTVL.

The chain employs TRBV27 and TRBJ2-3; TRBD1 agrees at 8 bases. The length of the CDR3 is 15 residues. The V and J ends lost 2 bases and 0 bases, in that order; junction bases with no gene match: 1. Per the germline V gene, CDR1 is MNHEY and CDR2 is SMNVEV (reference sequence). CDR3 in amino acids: CASSLRQGSTDTQYF. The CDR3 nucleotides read TGTGCCAGCAGTTTACGACAGGGGAGCACAGATACGCAGTATTTT.

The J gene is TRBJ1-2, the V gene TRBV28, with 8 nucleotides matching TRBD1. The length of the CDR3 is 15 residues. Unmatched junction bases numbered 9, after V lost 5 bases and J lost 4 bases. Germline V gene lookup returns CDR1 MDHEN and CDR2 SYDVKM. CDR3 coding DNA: TGTGCCAGCAGTAGTCAGGGGGCCTACGGCTATGGCTACACCTTC. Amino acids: CASSSQGAYGYGYTF.

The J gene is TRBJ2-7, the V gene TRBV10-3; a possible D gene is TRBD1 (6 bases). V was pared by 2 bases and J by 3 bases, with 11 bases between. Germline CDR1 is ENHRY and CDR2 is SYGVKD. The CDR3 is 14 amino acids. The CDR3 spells CAISEGQTNYEQYF. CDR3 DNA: TGTGCCATCAGTGAGGGACAGACGAACTACGAGCAGTACTTC.

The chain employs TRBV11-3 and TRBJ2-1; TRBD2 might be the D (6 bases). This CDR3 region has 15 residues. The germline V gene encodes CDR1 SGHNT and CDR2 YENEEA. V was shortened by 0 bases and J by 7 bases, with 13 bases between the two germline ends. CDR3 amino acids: CASSLDPGSENEQFF. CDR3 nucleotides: TGTGCCAGCAGCTTAGACCCCGGGAGTGAGAATGAGCAGTTCTTC.

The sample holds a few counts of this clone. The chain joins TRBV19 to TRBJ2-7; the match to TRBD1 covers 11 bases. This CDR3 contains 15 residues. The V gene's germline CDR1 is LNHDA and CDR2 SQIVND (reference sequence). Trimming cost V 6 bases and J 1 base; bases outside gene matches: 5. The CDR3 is CASSSGTGGSYEQYF. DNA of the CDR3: TGTGCCAGTAGCAGCGGGACAGGGGGATCCTACGAGCAGTACTTC.

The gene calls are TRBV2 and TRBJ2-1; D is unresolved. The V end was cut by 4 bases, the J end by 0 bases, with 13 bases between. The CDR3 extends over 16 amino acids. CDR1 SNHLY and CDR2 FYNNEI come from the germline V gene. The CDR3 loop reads CASSGYTESSYNEQFF. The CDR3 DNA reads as TGTGCCAGCAGTGGGTACACTGAGAGCTCCTACAATGAGCAGTTCTTC.

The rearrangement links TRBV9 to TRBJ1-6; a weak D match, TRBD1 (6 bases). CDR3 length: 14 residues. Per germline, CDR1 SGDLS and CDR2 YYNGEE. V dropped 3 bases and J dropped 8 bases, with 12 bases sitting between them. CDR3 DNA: TGTGCCAGCAGCGACTTAGGGGGGGATTCACCCCTCCACTTT. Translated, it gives CASSDLGGDSPLHF.

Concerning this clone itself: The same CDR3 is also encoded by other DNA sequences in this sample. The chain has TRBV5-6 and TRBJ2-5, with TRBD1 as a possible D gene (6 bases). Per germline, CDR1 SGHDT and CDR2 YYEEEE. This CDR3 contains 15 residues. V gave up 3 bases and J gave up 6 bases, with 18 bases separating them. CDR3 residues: CASSWEKQGTQTQYF. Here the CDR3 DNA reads TGTGCCAGCAGCTGGGAAAAACAGGGCACACAGACCCAGTACTTC. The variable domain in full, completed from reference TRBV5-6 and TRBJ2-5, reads DAGVTQSPTHLIKTRGQQVTLRCSPKSGHDTVSWYQQALGQGPQFIFQYYEEEERQRGNFPDRFSGHQFPNYSSELNVNALLLGDSALYLCASSWEKQGTQTQYFGPGTRLLVL.

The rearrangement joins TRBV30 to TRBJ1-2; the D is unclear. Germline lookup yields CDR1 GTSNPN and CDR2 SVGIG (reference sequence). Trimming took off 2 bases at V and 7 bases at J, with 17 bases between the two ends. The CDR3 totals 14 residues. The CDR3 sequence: CAWSMSPRMGGYTF. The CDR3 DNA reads TGTGCCTGGAGTATGAGTCCTCGGATGGGTGGCTACACCTTC.

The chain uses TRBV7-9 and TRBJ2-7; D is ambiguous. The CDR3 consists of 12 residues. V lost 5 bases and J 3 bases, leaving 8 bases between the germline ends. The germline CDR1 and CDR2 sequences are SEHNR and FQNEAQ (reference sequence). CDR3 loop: CASSTQGYEQYF. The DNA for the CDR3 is TGTGCCAGCAGCACACAAGGCTACGAGCAGTACTTC.

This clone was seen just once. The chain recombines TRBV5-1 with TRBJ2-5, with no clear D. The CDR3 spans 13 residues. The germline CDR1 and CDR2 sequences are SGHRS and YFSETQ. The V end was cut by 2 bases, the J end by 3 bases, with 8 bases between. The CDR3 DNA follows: TGCGCCAGCAGCTTAACCCGAAAAGAGACCCAGTACTTC. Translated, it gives CASSLTRKETQYF.

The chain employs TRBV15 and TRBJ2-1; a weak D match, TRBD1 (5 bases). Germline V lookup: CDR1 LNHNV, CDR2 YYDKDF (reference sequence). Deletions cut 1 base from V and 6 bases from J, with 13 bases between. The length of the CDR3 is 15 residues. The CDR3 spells CATSRAGIMGNEQFF. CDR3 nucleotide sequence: TGTGCCACCAGCAGAGCAGGGATTATGGGCAATGAGCAGTTCTTC. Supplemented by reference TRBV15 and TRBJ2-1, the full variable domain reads DAMVIQNPRYQVTQFGKPVTLSCSQTLNHNVMYWYQQKSSQAPKLLFHYYDKDFNNEADTPDNFQSRRPNTSFCFLDIRSPGLGDTAMYLCATSRAGIMGNEQFFGPGTRLTVL.